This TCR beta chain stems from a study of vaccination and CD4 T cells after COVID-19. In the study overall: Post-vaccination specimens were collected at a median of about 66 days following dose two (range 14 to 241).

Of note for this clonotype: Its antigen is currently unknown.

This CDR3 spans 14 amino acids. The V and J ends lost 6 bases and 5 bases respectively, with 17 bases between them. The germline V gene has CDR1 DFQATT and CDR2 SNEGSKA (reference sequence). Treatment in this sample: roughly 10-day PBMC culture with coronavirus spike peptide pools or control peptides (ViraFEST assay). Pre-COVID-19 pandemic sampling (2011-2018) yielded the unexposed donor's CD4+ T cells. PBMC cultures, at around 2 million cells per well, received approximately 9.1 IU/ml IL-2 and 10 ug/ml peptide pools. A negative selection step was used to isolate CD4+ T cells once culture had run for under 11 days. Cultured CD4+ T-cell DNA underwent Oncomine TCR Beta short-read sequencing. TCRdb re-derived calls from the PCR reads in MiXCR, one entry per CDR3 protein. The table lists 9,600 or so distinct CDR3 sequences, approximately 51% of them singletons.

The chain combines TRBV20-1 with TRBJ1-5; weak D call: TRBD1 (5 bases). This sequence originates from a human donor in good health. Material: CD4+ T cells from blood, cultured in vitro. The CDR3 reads CSATVGQGYQPQHF. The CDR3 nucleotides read TGCAGTGCGACGGTGGGGCAGGGATATCAGCCCCAGCATTTT.